This record covers a single T cell receptor beta chain. Its cognate antigen has yet to be identified. Base qualities are not at hand, and no much larger clone is one base apart. This entry is derived from a study of blood T cell repertoires in COVID-19 (dated by TCRdb to about 2020). Regarding the research as a whole: Collaborator samples came from the United States, Italy and Spain and covered acute and convalescent phases of COVID-19. The prospective study material was composed of cDNA or gDNA derived from T cells, B-cell-depleted T cells, or PBMCs. Subjects who had been exposed to COVID-19, were actively infected with it, or had recovered from it provided the deeply sampled blood TCRbeta repertoires that made up the dataset. The repertoires were released in a freely available public database meant as a resource for research on the immune response to SARS-CoV-2. The samples were drawn from two sources: the first 160 participants of the ongoing ImmuneRACE study, and 1,200 or so subjects contributed by 6 global collaborators. Sample metadata almost always included a de-identified subject ID, COVID-19 status, age in years and sex. Where available, HLA class I and class II types were taken from metadata supplied by the sample provider and were not determined by assay-based typing.

Whole blood was collected in K2EDTA tubes by collaborating institutions according to the institutions' own protocols. For TCRbeta analysis, collaborators shipped samples as frozen whole blood, isolated PBMCs, or DNA extracted from either of those sample types. The CDR3, cysteine through phenylalanine, is 15 amino acids long. Only the CDR3 DNA is retained, 45 bases long and in frame from the first base. V loses 0 bases of germline sequence and J loses 4 bases, and the interval between the two ends is 12 bases. CDR1 and CDR2 are drawn from the germline V gene: MNHEY, SVGEGT. The study at large found these results: How much clinical and demographic metadata was included differed by source and by participant, and the metadata was provided uncurated.

TCRbeta CDR3 regions were amplified from genomic DNA using the immunoSEQ Assay, a bias-controlled multiplex PCR. Under the source paper's analysis protocol: The number of nucleated cells in each sample was estimated from the amplification of reference gene primers within the assay. Sequence reads were collapsed and filtered to measure the absolute abundance of every unique TCRbeta CDR3 rearrangement. Productive Simpson clonality was computed per sample as the square root of Simpson's diversity index over productive rearrangements. Here the immuneACCESS table is served through TCRdb, limited to in-frame sequences with V and J called. Missing clones are a known gap in these copies; in checked studies unresolved V genes cover under half, and the rest lacks a known reason. V, J and clone size reflect that table, while D and trimming were determined from the DNA. The sample table shows 120,000 to 150,000 clones, and about 82% are seen once. Nearly 3% of the sample rests with the top ten.

The chain joins TRBV6-2 or TRBV6-3 to TRBJ1-2, with the D gene too uncertain to name. The sample consisted of peripheral blood. The TCR comes from a woman aged 40 to 50 with active or convalescent COVID-19. The sequenced DNA is TGTGCCAGCAGTTACTCGTCCGGGATGACCTATGGCTACACCTTC. Its protein is CASSYSSGMTYGYTF.